This passage covers 21 T cell receptor beta chains from one sample sequenced in a study of CD8 T cells in Susac syndrome. Reverse transcription of roughly 0.5 to 1 ug RNA was carried out with random hexamers. TCRdb reprocessed the immunoSEQ multiplex PCR reads via MiXCR and lists one record per CDR3 protein. Among approximately 190,000 distinct CDR3 sequences listed, over 85% were seen once. The sequencing sample was made of CD4+ T cells from PBMCs. The source of these receptors is a human donor in good health.

In this sample, this clonotype turned up once. V and J are TRBV12-3 or TRBV12-4 and TRBJ1-1; 7 bases align to TRBD1. The CDR3 spans 15 residues. V was clipped by 3 bases and J by 0 bases; unmatched bases: 4. The chain's CDR3 is CASSFLQGLNTEAFF. The CDR3 DNA reads TGTGCCAGCAGTTTCCTACAGGGGTTGAACACTGAAGCTTTCTTT.

This clonotype was detected only once. The V gene is TRBV20-1, the J gene TRBJ2-5; D is unresolved. Looked up from germline, CDR1 is DFQATT and CDR2 is SNEGSKA (reference sequence). The CDR3 length is 14 residues. Trimming removed 5 bases at V and 5 bases at J, with 18 bases between. The CDR3 coding sequence is TGCAGTGCTCCTCCGGCCCCCGGTGGGGAGACCCAGTACTTC. Translating gives CSAPPAPGGETQYF.

This clonotype was picked up a small number of times. V and J are TRBV6-5 and TRBJ2-7, with 7 bases aligning to TRBD1. Per germline, CDR1 MNHEY and CDR2 SVGAGI. The CDR3 loop spans 15 amino acids. V lost 3 bases and J lost 0; bases outside the gene matches: 5. The chain's CDR3 is CASSYSRDSSYEQYF. The CDR3 nucleotides are TGTGCCAGCAGTTATTCCCGGGACAGCTCCTACGAGCAGTACTTC.

This clonotype was counted once. The chain's CDR3 is CASSPGLLKLFF. The CDR3 bases are TGTGCCAGCAGTCCGGGACTACTCAAACTGTTTTTT. V usage is TRBV28 and J usage is TRBJ1-4; possibly TRBD1 for D (5 bases). The CDR3 is made up of 12 amino acids. Per germline, CDR1 MDHEN and CDR2 SYDVKM. Trimming took off 5 bases at V and 11 bases at J, with 12 bases between the two ends.

The chain is built from TRBV24-1 and TRBJ2-3, with a tentative D call TRBD1 (6 bases). The CDR3 length is 13 residues. Per germline, CDR1 KGHDR and CDR2 SFDVKD. Deletions cut 4 bases from V and 10 bases from J, with 14 bases between. In nucleotides, the CDR3 is TGTGCCACCAGTGACCCAGGGGTGCCGGCGCAGTATTTT. Translating it yields CATSDPGVPAQYF.

The rearrangement uses TRBV30 and TRBJ1-2; no reliable D call. V lost 1 base and J 6 bases, leaving 12 bases between the germline ends. CDR3 length: 13 residues. Germline V lookup: CDR1 GTSNPN, CDR2 SVGIG (reference sequence). The CDR3, as DNA: TGTGCCTGGAGTGATCCGGGGATCCATGGCTACACCTTC. Its protein product is CAWSDPGIHGYTF.

Comments on this clonotype: The junction departs from the called germline gene at one end, perhaps through a read error. This chain uses TRBV6-2 or TRBV6-3 with TRBJ1-6, with D possibly TRBD1 on 5 matching bases. CDR1 is MNHEY, CDR2 SVGEGT, per germline. This CDR3 has 17 residues. The CDR3 DNA reads as TGTGCCAGCAGTCGCATCCGGCAGGGAAGCTATGATTCACCCCTCCACTTT. This encodes CASSRIRQGSYDSPLHF.

The rearrangement uses TRBV14 and TRBJ2-3; D gene uncertain. This CDR3 is 14 amino acids long. Germline assignment: CDR1 SGHDN and CDR2 FVKESK. Trimming took off 1 base at V and 1 base at J, with 6 bases between the two ends. In nucleotides, the CDR3 is TGTGCCAGCAGCCAAGTCGCCGGCACAGATACGCAGTATTTT. Residues: CASSQVAGTDTQYF.

This chain joins TRBV3-1 and TRBJ2-3; 8 bases align to TRBD2. Germline CDR1 is LGHDT and CDR2 is YNNKEL (reference sequence). The V gene end was trimmed by 0 bases and the J gene end by 0 bases; junction bases not matched to a gene: 5. The CDR3 covers 17 residues. For the CDR3, the DNA is TGTGCCAGCAGCCAAGATCTGGTAGCGGGGAGCACAGATACGCAGTATTTT. This sequence encodes CASSQDLVAGSTDTQYF.

V and J are TRBV28 and TRBJ1-2; D remains ambiguous. In germline, CDR1 is MDHEN, CDR2 SYDVKM. Between the trimmed V and J ends, which lost 4 bases and 6 bases, there was a span of 9 bases. The CDR3 consists of 12 residues. CDR3 nucleotide sequence: TGTGCCAGCAGTTCAGATCATAATGGCTACACCTTC. Its translation is CASSSDHNGYTF.

This chain links TRBV5-1 with TRBJ1-1; 8 bases line up with TRBD1. Germline trimming cut 0 bases from V and 3 bases from J; bases unmatched to any gene: 16. Germline V gives CDR1 SGHRS, CDR2 YFSETQ. The CDR3 is 19 amino acids. CDR3 nucleotides: TGCGCCAGCAGCTTGGCCAAGAGGGTCCTCGCGGGACAGGACACTGAAGCTTTCTTT. Translated, it gives CASSLAKRVLAGQDTEAFF.

The chain recombines TRBV9 with TRBJ2-5; perhaps D is TRBD1 or TRBD2 (5 bases each). The germline V and J ends were trimmed by 2 bases and 7 bases, with 21 bases remaining between them. This CDR3 has 16 residues. The germline V gene encodes CDR1 SGDLS and CDR2 YYNGEE. CDR3 region: CASSVGASGGTGTQYF. CDR3 nucleotide sequence: TGTGCCAGCAGCGTCGGGGCGAGCGGAGGCACGGGGACCCAGTACTTC.

The rearrangement joins TRBV12-3 or TRBV12-4 to TRBJ1-5; D gene unclear. The V end lost 6 bases, the J end lost 6 bases, and 12 bases lay between the germline ends. This CDR3 has 13 amino acids. CDR3 amino acids: CASSPTQGQPQHF. CDR3 in DNA: TGTGCCAGCAGCCCCACACAAGGTCAGCCCCAGCATTTT.

V is TRBV19 and J is TRBJ1-2; D not certain. Germline CDR1 LNHDA, CDR2 SQIVND (reference sequence). V dropped 5 bases and J dropped 2 bases, with 18 bases sitting between them. The CDR3 extends over 16 amino acids. CDR3 coding DNA: TGTGCCAGTAGTGGAGATTTTAACGGAGGGAACTATGGCTACACCTTC. Translated, it gives CASSGDFNGGNYGYTF.

The chain couples TRBV12-3 or TRBV12-4 to TRBJ1-6; D might be TRBD1 (5 bases). CDR3 length: 16 residues. Between the trimmed V and J ends, which lost 6 bases and 0 bases, there was a span of 12 bases. CDR3 residues: CASRPSGSSYNSPLHF. CDR3 sequence (DNA): TGTGCCAGCAGGCCCTCAGGGAGCTCCTATAATTCACCCCTCCACTTT.

The chain uses TRBV24-1 and TRBJ1-2; D gene unclear. CDR1 and CDR2 from the germline V gene are KGHDR and SFDVKD. This CDR3 spans 13 amino acids. Deletions cut 3 bases from V and 7 bases from J, with 11 bases between. This CDR3 reads CATSDPTASGYTF. CDR3 nucleotide sequence: TGTGCCACCAGTGATCCGACGGCCTCTGGCTACACCTTC.

This clonotype showed up just once. The V call is TRBV20-1, the J call TRBJ1-5; no firm D call. Trimming stripped 0 bases from V and 9 bases from J, with 12 bases between. This CDR3 region has 13 residues. Germline CDR1 and CDR2: DFQATT and SNEGSKA (reference sequence). Here the CDR3 DNA reads TGCAGTGCTAGAGATCTAACGGCTCGGCCCCAGCATTTT. Amino acids: CSARDLTARPQHF.

The rearrangement links TRBV20-1 to TRBJ2-7; tentative D call: TRBD2 (5 bases). CDR1 and CDR2 from the germline V gene are DFQATT and SNEGSKA (reference sequence). Trimming cost V 1 base and J 5 bases, with 18 bases left between them. The CDR3 spans 15 residues. Here the CDR3 reads CSARAPGLLADEQYV. Written as DNA, the CDR3 is TGCAGTGCTAGAGCTCCGGGCCTCCTAGCCGACGAGCAGTACGTC.

This clonotype was found once. This sequence joins TRBV5-6 and TRBJ2-3; either TRBD1 or TRBD2 may fit D (6 bases each). CDR3 length equals 16 residues. Looked up from germline, CDR1 is SGHDT and CDR2 is YYEEEE. Trimming stripped 0 bases from V and 6 bases from J, with 17 bases between. The CDR3 region has the DNA TGTGCCAGCAGCTTGGCGTTACGGCGGAGGGGGGATACGCAGTATTTT. Encoded protein: CASSLALRRRGDTQYF. Together with reference TRBV5-6 and TRBJ2-3, the CDR3 gives the full variable domain: DAGVTQSPTHLIKTRGQQVTLRCSPKSGHDTVSWYQQALGQGPQFIFQYYEEEERQRGNFPDRFSGHQFPNYSSELNVNALLLGDSALYLCASSLALRRRGDTQYFGPGTRLTVL.

This clonotype turned up a few times. The V gene is TRBV7-2, the J gene TRBJ1-1; D is unresolved. The CDR3 is 13 amino acids. Per the germline V gene, CDR1 is SGHTA and CDR2 is FQGNSA. The V end was cut by 8 bases, the J end by 1 base, with 11 bases between. CDR3 loop: CASSLVRNTEAFF. The CDR3 DNA reads as TGTGCCAGCTCACTCGTGAGGAACACTGAAGCTTTCTTT.

The rearrangement links TRBV28 to TRBJ1-2, with D maybe TRBD1 (6 bases). Between the trimmed V and J ends, which lost 6 bases and 2 bases, there was a span of 13 bases. CDR3 length: 14 amino acids. CDR1 is MDHEN and CDR2 is SYDVKM in the germline V gene. CDR3 region: CASREQGLNYGYTF. For the CDR3, the DNA is TGTGCCAGCAGAGAACAGGGCCTAAACTATGGCTACACCTTC.